This T cell receptor (beta chain) was found in a study of T cells after yellow fever vaccination (dated by TCRdb to the late 2010s). Background on the whole study: Libraries from fractions with low cell numbers were prepared with the SMART-Seq v4 Ultra Low Input RNA kit. The cohort comprised two healthy male donors, one aged 18 to 30 and one aged 30 to 40 years. Bulk TCR alpha and beta repertoires were sequenced longitudinally to track T-cell clones before and after primary and booster YFV17D yellow fever vaccination. Blood was collected at multiple timepoints before and after primary and secondary immunization, and bulk PBMC replicates and cell subsets were isolated.

The reads were generated on an Illumina NovaSeq 6000. TCR cDNA was made using 5'RACE template switching, a step that added a universal primer site and unique molecular identifiers. cDNA synthesis was primed from both the TCR alpha and TCR beta constant segments. Library amplification used two PCR steps, and the second PCR step added sample barcodes and sequencing adapters. Libraries were sequenced on Illumina HiSeq 2500 (2x100 bp) or NovaSeq (2x150 bp). Concerning the study's data processing: MIGEC handled demultiplexing of reads and collapsing into UMI consensus sequences, while MiXCR performed V(D)J alignment. Vaccine-responding clonotypes were defined with edgeR using replicate PBMC samples, requiring FDR below 0.01 and a log2 fold change above 5 up to day 15. Each bulk clonotype received a CD4 or CD8 identity based on whether the sequenced CD4 or CD8 repertoire contained that clonotype at higher abundance. Starting from the raw public reads, TCRdb applied fastp trimming at Q25, assembled clones with MiXCR and retained in-frame beta chains. Entries that share a CDR3 protein sequence are merged under the most common genes and DNA. What appears here as the V and J calls and clone size reflects TCRdb's work, not the paper's. The sample table lists under 200,000 distinct CDR3 sequences, about 10% of them with a count of one. 35% to 40% of the sample lies in the top ten.

To note about this clonotype: Its antigen is still unknown. One end of the junction varies from germline; a read error may be responsible.

According to the study, the label for this sample's treatment or condition signals: live attenuated yellow fever vaccine strain. PBMCs were isolated from peripheral blood using a standard Ficoll-Paque protocol. Dynabeads CD4 and CD8 positive selection kits were used to isolate the CD4 and CD8 T-cell fractions. TriZol was used to extract RNA from bulk PBMCs, CD4 and CD8 fractions, and dextramer-positive and dextramer-negative fractions. The germline V gene sets CDR1 to SGDLS and CDR2 to YYNGEE. From cysteine to phenylalanine, the CDR3 is 15 amino acids long. The DNA shown is the 45-base CDR3, in frame from base 1. Results and caveats for the whole study, not just this receptor: A small fraction of clonotypes appeared in both the CD4 and CD8 compartments, likely as a result of convergent recombination. Computational filtering was needed because FACS-sorted repertoires could contain abundant contaminating clonotypes from the bulk population. Compared with the primary T-cell response, the secondary T-cell response was faster but weaker, reaching its peak on day 5 rather than on day 15. Only a couple of donors were included in the study, so the extent to which the findings can be generalized is limited. After the booster, most of the clones that had expanded following primary vaccination were detected again (almost 98% of CD4 and roughly nine tenths of CD8), which suggests that memory was broadly maintained.

The sample consisted of CD8+ T cells sorted from PBMCs, taken 15 days after the yellow fever booster vaccination. The sequence links TRBV9 to TRBJ1-4; the D gene cannot be resolved reliably. The clonotype was recovered from a man aged 18 to 29 who received the YFV17D yellow fever vaccine. This receptor carries the CDR3 CASREGISTNEKLFF. The nucleotide sequence is given as TGTGCAAGCAGAGAAGGGATCTCAACTAATGAAAAACTGTTTTTT.